The TCR beta chain under discussion was sequenced for a study of T cells in Graves' hyperthyroidism and ophthalmopathy. Study at large: Pretreatment peripheral blood was obtained at initial diagnosis.

CDR1 SGHRS and CDR2 YFSETQ come from the germline V gene. This CDR3 spans 16 amino acids. V lost 1 base, J lost 1 base, and 11 bases lay in between. There were TCR beta CDR3 regions amplified from RNA transcripts. With the HTBI primer set, the TCR CDR3 went through a first round of RT-PCR. TCRdb reprocessed the multiplex PCR reads with MiXCR, giving one entry per CDR3 protein. The sample lists fewer than 850,000 distinct CDR3 sequences, about 18% occurring once. The hyperthyroidism patients had all been newly diagnosed, and their disease duration was under 2 months. Their ages ranged from 18 to 65 years. On this clonotype: Its antigen is not identified.

Study-wide results and limits: Blood also held most thyroid clonotypes expanded beyond 0.001.

The TCR comes from a man in his fifties or sixties with Graves' hyperthyroidism. The specimen sequenced was blood. The J gene is TRBJ2-2, the V gene TRBV5-1; unclear D gene. Here the CDR3 reads CASSLMSSGNTGELFF. In DNA form, the CDR3 reads TGCGCCAGCAGCTTGATGAGTTCAGGGAACACCGGGGAGCTGTTTTTT.